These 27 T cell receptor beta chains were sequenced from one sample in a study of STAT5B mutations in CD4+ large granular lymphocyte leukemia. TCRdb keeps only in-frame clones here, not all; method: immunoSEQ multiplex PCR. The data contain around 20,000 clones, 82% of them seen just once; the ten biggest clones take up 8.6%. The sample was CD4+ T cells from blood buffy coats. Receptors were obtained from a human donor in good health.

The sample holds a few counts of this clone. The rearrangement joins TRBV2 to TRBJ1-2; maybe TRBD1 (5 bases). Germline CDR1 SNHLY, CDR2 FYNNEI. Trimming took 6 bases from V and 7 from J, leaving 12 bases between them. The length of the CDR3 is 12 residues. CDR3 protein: CASSGGGGGYTF. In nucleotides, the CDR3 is TGTGCCAGCAGCGGGGGAGGTGGTGGCTACACCTTC.

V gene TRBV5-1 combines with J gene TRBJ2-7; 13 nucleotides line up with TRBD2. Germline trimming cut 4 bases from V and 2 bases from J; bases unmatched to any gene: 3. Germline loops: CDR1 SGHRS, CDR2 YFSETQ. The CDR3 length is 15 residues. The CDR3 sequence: CASSPGLAGAYEQYF. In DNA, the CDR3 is TGCGCCAGCAGCCCAGGACTAGCGGGGGCCTACGAGCAGTACTTC.

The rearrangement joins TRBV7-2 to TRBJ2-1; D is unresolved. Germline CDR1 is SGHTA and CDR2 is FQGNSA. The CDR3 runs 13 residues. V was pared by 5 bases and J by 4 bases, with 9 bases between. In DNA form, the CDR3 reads TGTGCCAGCAGCCCTGCCCCATACAATGAGCAGTTCTTC. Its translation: CASSPAPYNEQFF.

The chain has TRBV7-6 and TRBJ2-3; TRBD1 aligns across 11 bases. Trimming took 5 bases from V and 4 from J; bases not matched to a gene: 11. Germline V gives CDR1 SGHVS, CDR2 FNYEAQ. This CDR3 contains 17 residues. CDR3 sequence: CASSQFVRTGGPDTQYF. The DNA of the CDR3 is TGTGCCAGCAGCCAGTTTGTTCGGACAGGGGGCCCAGATACGCAGTATTTT. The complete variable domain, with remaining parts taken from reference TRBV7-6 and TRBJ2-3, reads GAGVSQSPRYKVTKRGQDVALRCDPISGHVSLYWYRQALGQGPEFLTYFNYEAQQDKSGLPNDRFSAERPEGSISTLTIQRTEQRDSAMYRCASSQFVRTGGPDTQYFGPGTRLTVL.

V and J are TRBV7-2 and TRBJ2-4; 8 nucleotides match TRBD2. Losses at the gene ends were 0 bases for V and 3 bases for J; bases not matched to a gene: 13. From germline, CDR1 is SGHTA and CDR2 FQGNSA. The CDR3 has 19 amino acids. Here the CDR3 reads CASSLAGREGLLGKNIQYF. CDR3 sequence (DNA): TGTGCCAGCAGCTTAGCGGGCCGGGAGGGCCTGTTGGGCAAAAACATTCAGTACTTC.

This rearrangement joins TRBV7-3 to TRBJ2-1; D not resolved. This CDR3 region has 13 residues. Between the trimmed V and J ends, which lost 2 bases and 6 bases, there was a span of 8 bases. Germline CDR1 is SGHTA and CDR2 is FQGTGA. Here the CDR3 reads CASSLSVANEQFF. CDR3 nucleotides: TGTGCCAGCAGCTTATCCGTAGCCAATGAGCAGTTCTTC.

As DNA, the CDR3 is TGTGCCAGCAGCTTAGAGTTTACGACGGGCTACGAGCAGTACTTC. Translating it yields CASSLEFTTGYEQYF. The chain recombines TRBV11-2 with TRBJ2-7, with no clear D. Germline loops: CDR1 SGHAT, CDR2 FQNNGV. The CDR3 contains 15 residues. Trimming removed 0 bases at V and 3 bases at J, with 12 bases between.

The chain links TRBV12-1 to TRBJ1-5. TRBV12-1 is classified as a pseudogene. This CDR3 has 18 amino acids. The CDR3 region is CASSHRGGERGLNQPQHF. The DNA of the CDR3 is TGTGCCAGCAGCCACCGCGGAGGGGAGAGGGGCCTTAATCAGCCCCAGCATTTT.

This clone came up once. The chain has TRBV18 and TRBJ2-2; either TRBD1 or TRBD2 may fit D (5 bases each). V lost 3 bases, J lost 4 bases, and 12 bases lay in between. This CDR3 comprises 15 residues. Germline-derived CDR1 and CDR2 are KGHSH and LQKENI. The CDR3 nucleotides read TGTGCCAGCTCACCGGGGGATGGAGGCACCGGGGAGCTGTTTTTT. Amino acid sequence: CASSPGDGGTGELFF.

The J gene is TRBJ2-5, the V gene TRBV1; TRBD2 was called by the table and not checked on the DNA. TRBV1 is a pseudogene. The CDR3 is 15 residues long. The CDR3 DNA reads TGCACCAGCAGTCCGAGCGGGGGAAACCAAGAGACCCAGTACTTC. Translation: CTSSPSGGNQETQYF.

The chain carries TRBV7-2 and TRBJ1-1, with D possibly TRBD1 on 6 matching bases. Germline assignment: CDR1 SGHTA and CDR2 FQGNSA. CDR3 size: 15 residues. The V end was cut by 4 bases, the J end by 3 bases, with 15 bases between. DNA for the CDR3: TGTGCCAGCAGCTCGTACAGGGCCCGGGACACTGAAGCTTTCTTT. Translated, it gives CASSSYRARDTEAFF.

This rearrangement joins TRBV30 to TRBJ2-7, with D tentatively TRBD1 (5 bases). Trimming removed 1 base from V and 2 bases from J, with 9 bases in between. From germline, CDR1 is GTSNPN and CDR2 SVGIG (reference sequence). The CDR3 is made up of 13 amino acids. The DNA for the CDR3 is TGTGCCTGGAGTGGACAGATGGCCTACGAGCAGTACTTC. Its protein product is CAWSGQMAYEQYF.

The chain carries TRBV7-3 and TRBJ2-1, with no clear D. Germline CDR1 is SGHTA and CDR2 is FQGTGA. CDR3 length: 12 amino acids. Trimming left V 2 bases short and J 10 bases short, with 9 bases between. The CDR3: CASSLGVGEQFF. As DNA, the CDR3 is TGTGCCAGCAGCTTAGGGGTTGGGGAGCAGTTCTTC.

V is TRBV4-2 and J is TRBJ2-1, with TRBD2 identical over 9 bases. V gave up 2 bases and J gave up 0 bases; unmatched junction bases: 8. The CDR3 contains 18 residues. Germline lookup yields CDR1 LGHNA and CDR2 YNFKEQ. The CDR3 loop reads CASSQLGRSGSSYNEQFF. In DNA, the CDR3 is TGTGCCAGCAGCCAATTGGGTCGTAGCGGGAGCTCCTACAATGAGCAGTTCTTC.

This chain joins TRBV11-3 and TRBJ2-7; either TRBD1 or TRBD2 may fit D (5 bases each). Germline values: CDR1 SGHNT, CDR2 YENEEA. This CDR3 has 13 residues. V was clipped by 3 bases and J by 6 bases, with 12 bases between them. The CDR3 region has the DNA TGTGCCAGCAGCTTTGGGGACCACCTCGAGCAGTACTTC. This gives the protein CASSFGDHLEQYF. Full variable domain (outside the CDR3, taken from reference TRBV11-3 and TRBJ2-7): EAGVVQSPRYKIIEKKQPVAFWCNPISGHNTLYWYLQNLGQGPELLIRYENEEAVDDSQLPKDRFSAERLKGVDSTLKIQPAELGDSAVYLCASSFGDHLEQYFGPGTRLTVT.

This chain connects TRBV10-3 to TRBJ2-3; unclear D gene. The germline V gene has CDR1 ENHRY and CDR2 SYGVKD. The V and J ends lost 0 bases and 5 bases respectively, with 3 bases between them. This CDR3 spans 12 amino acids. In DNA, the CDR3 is TGTGCCATCAGTGAGTCCGGAGATACGCAGTATTTT. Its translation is CAISESGDTQYF.

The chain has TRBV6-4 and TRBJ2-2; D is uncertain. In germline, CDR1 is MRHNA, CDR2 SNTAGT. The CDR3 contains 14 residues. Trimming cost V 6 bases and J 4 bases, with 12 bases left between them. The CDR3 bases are TGTGCCAGCAGAAAGGAAACGAGCACCGGGGAGCTGTTTTTT. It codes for CASRKETSTGELFF.

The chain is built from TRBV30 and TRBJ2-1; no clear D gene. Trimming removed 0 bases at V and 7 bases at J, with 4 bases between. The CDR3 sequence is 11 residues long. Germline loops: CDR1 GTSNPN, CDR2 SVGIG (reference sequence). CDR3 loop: CAWSVLNEQFF. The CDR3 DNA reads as TGTGCCTGGAGTGTATTAAATGAGCAGTTCTTC. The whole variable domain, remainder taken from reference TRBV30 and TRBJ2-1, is SQTIHQWPATLVQPVGSPLSLECTVEGTSNPNLYWYRQAAGRGLQLLFYSVGIGQISSEVPQNLSASRPQDRQFILSSKKLLLSDSGFYLCAWSVLNEQFFGPGTRLTVL.

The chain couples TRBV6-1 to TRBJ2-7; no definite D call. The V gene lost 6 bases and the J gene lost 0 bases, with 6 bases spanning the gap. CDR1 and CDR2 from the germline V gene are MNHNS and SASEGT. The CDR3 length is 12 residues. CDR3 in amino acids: CASRVSSYEQYF. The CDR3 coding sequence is TGTGCCAGCAGGGTCAGCTCCTACGAGCAGTACTTC.

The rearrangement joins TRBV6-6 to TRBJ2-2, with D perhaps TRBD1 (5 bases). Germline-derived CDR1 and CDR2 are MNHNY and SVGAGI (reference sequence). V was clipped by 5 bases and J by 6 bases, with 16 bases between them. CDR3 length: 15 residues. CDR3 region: CASSAQAGRSGELFF. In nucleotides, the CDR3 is TGTGCCAGCAGTGCACAGGCAGGCCGTTCCGGGGAGCTGTTTTTT.

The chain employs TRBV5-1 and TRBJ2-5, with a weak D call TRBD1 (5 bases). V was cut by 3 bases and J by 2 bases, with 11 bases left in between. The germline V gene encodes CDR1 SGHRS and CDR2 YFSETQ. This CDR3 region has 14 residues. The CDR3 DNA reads TGCGCCAGCAGCTGGCAGGGTGATCAAGAGACCCAGTACTTC. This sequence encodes CASSWQGDQETQYF.

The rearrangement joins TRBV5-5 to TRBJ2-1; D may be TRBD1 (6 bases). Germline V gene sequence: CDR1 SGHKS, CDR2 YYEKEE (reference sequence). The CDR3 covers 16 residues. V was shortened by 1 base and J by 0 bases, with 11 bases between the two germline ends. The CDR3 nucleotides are TGTGCCAGCAGCTTGACAGGGCGGAGCTCCTACAATGAGCAGTTCTTC. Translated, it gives CASSLTGRSSYNEQFF.

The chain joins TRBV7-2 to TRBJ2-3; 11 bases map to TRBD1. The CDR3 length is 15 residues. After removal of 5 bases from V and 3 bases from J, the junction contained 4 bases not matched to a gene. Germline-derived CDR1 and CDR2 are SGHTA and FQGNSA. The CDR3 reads CASSIRDRGTDTQYF. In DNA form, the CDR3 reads TGTGCCAGCAGCATCCGGGACAGGGGGACAGATACGCAGTATTTT.

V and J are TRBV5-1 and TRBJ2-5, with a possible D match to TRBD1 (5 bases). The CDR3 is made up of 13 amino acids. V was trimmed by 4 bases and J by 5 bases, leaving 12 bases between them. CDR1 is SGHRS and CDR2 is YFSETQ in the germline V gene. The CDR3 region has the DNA TGCGCCAGCAGCAAGCAGGGCGCCGAGACCCAGTACTTC. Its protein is CASSKQGAETQYF.

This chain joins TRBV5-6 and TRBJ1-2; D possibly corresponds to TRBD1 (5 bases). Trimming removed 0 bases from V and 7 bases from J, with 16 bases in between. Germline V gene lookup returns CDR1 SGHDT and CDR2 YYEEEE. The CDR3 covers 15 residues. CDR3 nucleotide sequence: TGTGCCAGCAGCTTGGGGCGGCAGGGATTTGCTGGCTACACCTTC. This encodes CASSLGRQGFAGYTF.

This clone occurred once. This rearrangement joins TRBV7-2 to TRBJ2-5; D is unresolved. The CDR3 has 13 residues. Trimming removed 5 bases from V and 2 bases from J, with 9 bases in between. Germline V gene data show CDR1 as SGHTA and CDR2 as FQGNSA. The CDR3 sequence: CASSPVMQETQYF. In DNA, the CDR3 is TGTGCCAGCAGCCCTGTCATGCAAGAGACCCAGTACTTC.

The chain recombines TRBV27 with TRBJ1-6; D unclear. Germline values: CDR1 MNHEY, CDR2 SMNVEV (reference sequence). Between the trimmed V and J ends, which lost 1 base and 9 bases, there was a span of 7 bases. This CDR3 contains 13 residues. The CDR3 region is CASSLFGLSPLHF. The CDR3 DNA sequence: TGTGCCAGCAGTTTATTCGGACTTTCACCCCTCCACTTT.